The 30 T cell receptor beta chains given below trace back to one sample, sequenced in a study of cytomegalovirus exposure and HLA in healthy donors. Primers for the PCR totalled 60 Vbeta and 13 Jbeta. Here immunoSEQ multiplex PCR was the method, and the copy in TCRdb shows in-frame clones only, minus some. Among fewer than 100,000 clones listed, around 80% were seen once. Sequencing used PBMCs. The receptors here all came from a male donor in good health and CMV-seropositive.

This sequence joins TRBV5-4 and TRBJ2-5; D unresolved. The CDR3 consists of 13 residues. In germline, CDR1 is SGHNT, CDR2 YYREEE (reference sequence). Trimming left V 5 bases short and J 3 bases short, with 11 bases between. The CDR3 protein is CASSLPPEETQYF. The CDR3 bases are TGTGCCAGCAGTTTACCCCCGGAAGAGACCCAGTACTTC. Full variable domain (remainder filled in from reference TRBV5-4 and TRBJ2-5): ETGVTQSPTHLIKTRGQQVTLRCSSQSGHNTVSWYQQALGQGPQFIFQYYREEENGRGNFPPRFSGLQFPNYSSELNVNALELDDSALYLCASSLPPEETQYFGPGTRLLVL.

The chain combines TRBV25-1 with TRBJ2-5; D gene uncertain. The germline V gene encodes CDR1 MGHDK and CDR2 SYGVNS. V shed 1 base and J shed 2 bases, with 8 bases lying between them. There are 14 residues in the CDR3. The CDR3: CASSEWAQQETQYF. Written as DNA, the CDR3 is TGTGCCAGCAGTGAATGGGCGCAGCAAGAGACCCAGTACTTC.

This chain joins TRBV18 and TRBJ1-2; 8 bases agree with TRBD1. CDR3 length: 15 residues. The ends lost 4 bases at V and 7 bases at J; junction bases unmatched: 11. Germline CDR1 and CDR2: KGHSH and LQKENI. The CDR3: CASSQKDRDRSGYTF. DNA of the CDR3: TGTGCCAGCTCACAAAAGGACAGGGATCGATCTGGCTACACCTTC.

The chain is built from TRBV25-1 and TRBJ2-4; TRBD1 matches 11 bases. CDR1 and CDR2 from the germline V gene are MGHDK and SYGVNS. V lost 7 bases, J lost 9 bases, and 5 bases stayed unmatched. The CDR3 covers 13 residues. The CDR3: CASTGTGGTIQYF. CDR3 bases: TGTGCCAGCACCGGGACAGGGGGTACCATTCAGTACTTC.

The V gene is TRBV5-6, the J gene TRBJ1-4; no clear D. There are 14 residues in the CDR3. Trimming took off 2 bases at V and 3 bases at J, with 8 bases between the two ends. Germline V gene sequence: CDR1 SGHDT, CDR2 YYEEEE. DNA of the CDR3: TGTGCCAGCAGCTTCGGGTCCCCTAATGAAAAACTGTTTTTT. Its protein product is CASSFGSPNEKLFF.

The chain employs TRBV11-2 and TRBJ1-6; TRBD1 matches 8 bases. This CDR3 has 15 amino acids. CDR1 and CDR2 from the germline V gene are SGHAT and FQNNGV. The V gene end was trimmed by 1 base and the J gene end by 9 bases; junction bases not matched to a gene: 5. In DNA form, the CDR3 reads TGTGCCAGCAGCTTAGTCGGGACAGGTGGTTCACCCCTCCACTTT. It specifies CASSLVGTGGSPLHF.

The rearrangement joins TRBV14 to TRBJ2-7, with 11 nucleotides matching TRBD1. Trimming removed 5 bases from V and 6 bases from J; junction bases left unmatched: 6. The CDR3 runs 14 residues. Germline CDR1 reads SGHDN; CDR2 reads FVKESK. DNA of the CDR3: TGTGCCAGCAGCAATGGACAGGGGGCGTTCGAGCAGTACTTC. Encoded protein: CASSNGQGAFEQYF.

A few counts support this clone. This chain's CDR3 is CASSSPGTGGTEAFF. In DNA, the CDR3 is TGTGCCAGCAGTTCCCCCGGGACAGGGGGCACTGAAGCTTTCTTT. The V gene is TRBV28, the J gene TRBJ1-1; 11 bases map to TRBD1. V was clipped by 4 bases and J by 4 bases; unmatched bases: 5. Germline V gives CDR1 MDHEN, CDR2 SYDVKM. The CDR3 extends over 15 amino acids. Complete variable domain (other parts from reference TRBV28 and TRBJ1-1): DVKVTQSSRYLVKRTGEKVFLECVQDMDHENMFWYRQDPGLGLRLIYFSYDVKMKEKGDIPEGYSVSREKKERFSLILESASTNQTSMYLCASSSPGTGGTEAFFGQGTRLTVV.

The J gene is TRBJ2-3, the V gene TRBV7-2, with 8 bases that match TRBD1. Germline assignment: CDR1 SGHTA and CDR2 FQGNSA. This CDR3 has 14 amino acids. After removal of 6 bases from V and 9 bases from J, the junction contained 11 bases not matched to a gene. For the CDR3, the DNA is TGTGCCAGCAGGTCCCTGCAGGGGGCTGGGACGCAGTATTTT. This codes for CASRSLQGAGTQYF.

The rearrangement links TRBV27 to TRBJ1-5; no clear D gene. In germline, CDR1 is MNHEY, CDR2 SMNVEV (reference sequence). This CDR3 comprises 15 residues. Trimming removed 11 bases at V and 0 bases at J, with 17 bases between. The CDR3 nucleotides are TGTGCCTCTGGGAGGCCTCTTGATAGCAATCAGCCCCAGCATTTT. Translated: CASGRPLDSNQPQHF.

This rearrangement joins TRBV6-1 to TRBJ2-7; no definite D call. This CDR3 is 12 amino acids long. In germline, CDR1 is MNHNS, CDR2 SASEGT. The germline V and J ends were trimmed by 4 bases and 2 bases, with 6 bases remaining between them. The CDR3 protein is CASSATAYEQYF. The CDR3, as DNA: TGTGCCAGCAGTGCCACAGCCTACGAGCAGTACTTC.

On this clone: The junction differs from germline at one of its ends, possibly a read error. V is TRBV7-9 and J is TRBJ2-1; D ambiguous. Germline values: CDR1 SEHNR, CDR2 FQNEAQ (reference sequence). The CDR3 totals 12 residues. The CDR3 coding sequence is TGTTCCAGCAGCTTAGAATATAATGAGCAGTTCTTC. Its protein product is CSSSLEYNEQFF.

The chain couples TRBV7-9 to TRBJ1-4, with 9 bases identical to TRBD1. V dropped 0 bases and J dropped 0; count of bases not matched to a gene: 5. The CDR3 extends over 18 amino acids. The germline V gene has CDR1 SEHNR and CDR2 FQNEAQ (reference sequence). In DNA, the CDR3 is TGTGCCAGCAGCTTAGCGACAGGGGGTTTTTCAACTAATGAAAAACTGTTTTTT. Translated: CASSLATGGFSTNEKLFF.

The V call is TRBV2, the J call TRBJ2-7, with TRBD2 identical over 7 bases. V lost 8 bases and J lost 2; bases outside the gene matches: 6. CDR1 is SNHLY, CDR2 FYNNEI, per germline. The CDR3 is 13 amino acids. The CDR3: CASGGVGTYEQYF. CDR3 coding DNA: TGTGCCAGCGGGGGGGTTGGGACCTACGAGCAGTACTTC.

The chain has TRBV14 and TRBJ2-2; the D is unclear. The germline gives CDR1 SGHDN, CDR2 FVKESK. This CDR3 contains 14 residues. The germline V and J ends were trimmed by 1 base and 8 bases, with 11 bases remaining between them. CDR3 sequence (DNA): TGTGCCAGCAGCCAAGCTGGAGTATCAGGGGAGCTGTTTTTT. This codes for CASSQAGVSGELFF.

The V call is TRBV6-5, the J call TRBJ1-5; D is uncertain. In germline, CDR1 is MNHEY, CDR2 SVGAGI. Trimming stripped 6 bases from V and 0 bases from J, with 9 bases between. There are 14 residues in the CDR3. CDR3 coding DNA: TGTGCCAGCAGGAGCCCCCATAGCAATCAGCCCCAGCATTTT. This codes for CASRSPHSNQPQHF.

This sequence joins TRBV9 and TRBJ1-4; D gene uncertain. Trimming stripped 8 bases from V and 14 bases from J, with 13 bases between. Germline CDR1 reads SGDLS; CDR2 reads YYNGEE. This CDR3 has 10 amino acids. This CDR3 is CASPAGYLFF. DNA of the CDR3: TGTGCCAGTCCAGCCGGGTACCTGTTTTTT.

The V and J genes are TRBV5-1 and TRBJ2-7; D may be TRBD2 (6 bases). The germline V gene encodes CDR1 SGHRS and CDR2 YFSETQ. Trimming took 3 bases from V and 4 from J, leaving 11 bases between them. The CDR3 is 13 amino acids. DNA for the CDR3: TGCGCCAGCAGCTCGGAGGGGAGGTACGAGCAGTACTTC. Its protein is CASSSEGRYEQYF.

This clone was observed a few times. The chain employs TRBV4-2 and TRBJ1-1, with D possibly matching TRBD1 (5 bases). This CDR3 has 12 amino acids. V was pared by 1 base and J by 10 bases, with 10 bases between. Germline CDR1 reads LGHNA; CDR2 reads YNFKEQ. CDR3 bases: TGTGCCAGCAGCCAAGCTACCGGGGGAGCTTTCTTT. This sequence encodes CASSQATGGAFF.

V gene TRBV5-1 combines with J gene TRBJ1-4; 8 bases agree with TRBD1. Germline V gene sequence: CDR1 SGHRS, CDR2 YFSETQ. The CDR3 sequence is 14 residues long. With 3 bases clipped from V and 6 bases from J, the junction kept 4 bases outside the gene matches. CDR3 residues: CASSSTGGYEKLFF. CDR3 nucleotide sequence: TGCGCCAGCAGCTCTACAGGGGGATATGAAAAACTGTTTTTT.

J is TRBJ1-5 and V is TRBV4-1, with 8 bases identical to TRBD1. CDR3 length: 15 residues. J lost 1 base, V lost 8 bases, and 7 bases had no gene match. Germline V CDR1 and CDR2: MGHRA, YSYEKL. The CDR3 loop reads CASAPGQGSNQPQHF. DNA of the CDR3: TGCGCCAGCGCGCCCGGACAGGGAAGCAATCAGCCCCAGCATTTT.

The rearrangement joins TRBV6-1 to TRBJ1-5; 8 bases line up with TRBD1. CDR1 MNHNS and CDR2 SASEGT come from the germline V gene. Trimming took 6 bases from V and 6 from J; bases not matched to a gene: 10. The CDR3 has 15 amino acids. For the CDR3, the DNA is TGTGCCAGCAGGAAGACCGACAGGGGTACTCAGCCCCAGCATTTT. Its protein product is CASRKTDRGTQPQHF.

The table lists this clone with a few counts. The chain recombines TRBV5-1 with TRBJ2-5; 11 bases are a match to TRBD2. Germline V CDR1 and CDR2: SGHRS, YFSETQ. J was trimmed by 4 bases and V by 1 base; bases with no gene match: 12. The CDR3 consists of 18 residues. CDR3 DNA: TGCGCCAGCAGCTTGTCAACTAGCGGGAGTTTGGTGGGAGAGACCCAGTACTTC. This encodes CASSLSTSGSLVGETQYF. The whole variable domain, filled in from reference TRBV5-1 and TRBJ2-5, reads KAGVTQTPRYLIKTRGQQVTLSCSPISGHRSVSWYQQTPGQGLQFLFEYFSETQRNKGNFPGRFSGRQFSNSRSEMNVSTLELGDSALYLCASSLSTSGSLVGETQYFGPGTRLLVL.

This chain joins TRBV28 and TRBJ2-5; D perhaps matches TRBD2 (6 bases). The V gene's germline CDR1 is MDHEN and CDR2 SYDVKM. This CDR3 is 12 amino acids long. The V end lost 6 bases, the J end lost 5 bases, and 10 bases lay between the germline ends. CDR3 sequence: CASRGGKETQYF. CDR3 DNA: TGTGCCAGCAGGGGGGGTAAGGAGACCCAGTACTTC.

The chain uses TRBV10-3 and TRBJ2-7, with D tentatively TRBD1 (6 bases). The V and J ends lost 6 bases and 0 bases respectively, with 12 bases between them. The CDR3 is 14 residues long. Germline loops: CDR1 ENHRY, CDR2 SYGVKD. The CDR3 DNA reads TGTGCCATCAGCACTCAGACAGGCTCCTACGAGCAGTACTTC. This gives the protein CAISTQTGSYEQYF.

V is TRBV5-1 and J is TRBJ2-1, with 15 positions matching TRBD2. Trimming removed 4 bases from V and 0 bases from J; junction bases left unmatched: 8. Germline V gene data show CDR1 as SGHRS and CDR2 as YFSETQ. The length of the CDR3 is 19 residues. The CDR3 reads CASSPFGLAGGVSYNEQFF. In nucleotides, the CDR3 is TGCGCCAGCAGCCCCTTCGGACTAGCGGGGGGGGTCTCCTACAATGAGCAGTTCTTC.

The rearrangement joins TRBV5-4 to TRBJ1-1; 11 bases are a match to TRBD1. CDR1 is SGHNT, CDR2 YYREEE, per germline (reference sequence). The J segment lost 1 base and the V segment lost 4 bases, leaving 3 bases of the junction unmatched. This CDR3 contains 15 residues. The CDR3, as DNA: TGTGCCAGCAGCCCGGGACAGGGGGGGAACACTGAAGCTTTCTTT. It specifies CASSPGQGGNTEAFF.

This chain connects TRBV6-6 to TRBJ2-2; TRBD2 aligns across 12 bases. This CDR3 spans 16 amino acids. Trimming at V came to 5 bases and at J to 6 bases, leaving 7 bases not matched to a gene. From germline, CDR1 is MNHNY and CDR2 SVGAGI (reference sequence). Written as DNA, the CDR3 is TGTGCCAGCAGTCACGGACTAGCGGGGTTCGCCGGGGAGCTGTTTTTT. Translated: CASSHGLAGFAGELFF.

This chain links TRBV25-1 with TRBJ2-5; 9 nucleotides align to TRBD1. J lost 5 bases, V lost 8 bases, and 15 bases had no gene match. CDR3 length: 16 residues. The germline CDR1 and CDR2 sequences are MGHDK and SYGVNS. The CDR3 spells CASGYPKQGAGETQYF. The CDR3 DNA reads TGTGCCAGCGGATACCCAAAACAGGGGGCGGGTGAGACCCAGTACTTC.

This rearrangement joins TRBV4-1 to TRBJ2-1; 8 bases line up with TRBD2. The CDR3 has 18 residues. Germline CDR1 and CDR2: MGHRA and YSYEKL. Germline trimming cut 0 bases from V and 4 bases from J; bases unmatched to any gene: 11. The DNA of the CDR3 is TGCGCCAGCAGCCAAGAAGGGTTAGGTAGCGGGGCTTACAATGAGCAGTTCTTC. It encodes CASSQEGLGSGAYNEQFF.